This paragraph covers one T cell receptor (beta chain) sequence. Profiling relied on immunoSEQ multiplex PCR, and the TCRdb table lists in-frame clones only, not all of them. The sample lists 150,000 to 200,000 clones, around three quarters occurring once. The data were obtained in a study of blood T cell repertoires in COVID-19. Germline assignment: CDR1 LGHNA and CDR2 YNFKEQ. V was pared by 4 bases and J by 10 bases, with 5 bases of the junction left unmatched. The CDR3 is 13 amino acids. Specimen: PBMCs or T cells enriched from blood (not recorded which). The clonotype comes from a woman in her fifties or sixties with acute COVID-19. This chain links TRBV4-2 with TRBJ2-1; TRBD1 aligns across 9 bases. The CDR3 nucleotides are TGTGCCAGCAGCCTACAGGGGGCTGGAGAGCAGTTCTTC. Protein product: CASSLQGAGEQFF.